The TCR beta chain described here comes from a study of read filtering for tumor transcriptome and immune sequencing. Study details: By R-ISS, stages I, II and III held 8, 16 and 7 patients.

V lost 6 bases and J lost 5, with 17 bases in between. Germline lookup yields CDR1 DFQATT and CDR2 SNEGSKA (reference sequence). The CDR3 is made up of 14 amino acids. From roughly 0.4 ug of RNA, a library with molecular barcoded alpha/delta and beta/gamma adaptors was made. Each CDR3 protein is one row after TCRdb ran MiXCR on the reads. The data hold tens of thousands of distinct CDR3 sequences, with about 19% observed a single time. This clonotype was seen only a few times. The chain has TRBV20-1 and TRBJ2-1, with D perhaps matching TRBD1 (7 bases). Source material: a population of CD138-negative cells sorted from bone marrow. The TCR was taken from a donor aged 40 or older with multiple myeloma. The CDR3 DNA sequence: TGCAGTGCACAGACAGGGAGGAGCAACAATGAGCAGTTCTTC. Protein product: CSAQTGRSNNEQFF.